This is a list of T cell receptor beta chains from one sample in a study of cytomegalovirus exposure and HLA in healthy donors. Profiling relied on immunoSEQ multiplex PCR, and the TCRdb table lists in-frame clones only, not all of them. The sample lists 150,000 or so clones, about 87% occurring once. The sample comprised PBMCs. These receptors came from a woman in her 30s in good health and CMV-seropositive. The CDR3 runs from the conserved cysteine through the conserved F or W. D genes are given only for firm matches. Clone size is shown for a subset of rows, as once, few, many or a class of expanded clone.

. | TRBJ2-7 | TRBD2 | TRBV2 | CASSQTSGIGGGSYEQYF | TGTGCCAGCAGTCAGACTAGCGGGATTGGAGGCGGGTCCTACGAGCAGTACTTC
once | TRBJ1-4 | . | TRBV18 | CASSPIQAQLFF | TGTGCCAGCTCACCCATACAGGCCCAACTGTTTTTT
. | TRBJ2-6 | . | TRBV19 | CASSLGANVLTF | TGTGCCAGTAGTCTTGGGGCCAACGTCCTGACTTTC
. | TRBJ1-2 | . | TRBV10-3 | CATWAHYGYTF | TGTGCCACCTGGGCCCACTATGGCTACACCTTC
. | TRBJ2-1 | TRBD2 | TRBV4-1 | CASSQDIGGRPYNEQFF | TGCGCCAGCAGCCAAGATATCGGCGGGAGGCCCTACAATGAGCAGTTCTTC
. | TRBJ2-3 | . | TRBV5-4 | CASSLETASGDTQYF | TGTGCCAGCAGCTTGGAAACAGCCTCTGGAGATACGCAGTATTTT
. | TRBJ2-5 | TRBD2 | TRBV7-2 | CASTHQRGGGETQYF | TGTGCCAGCACCCACCAGCGGGGGGGCGGGGAGACCCAGTACTTC
. | TRBJ2-2 | TRBD2 | TRBV6-8 | CASAPQGLAGTGELFF | TGTGCCAGCGCGCCCCAGGGGCTAGCGGGCACCGGGGAGCTGTTTTTT
. | TRBJ2-6 | TRBD1 | TRBV5-1 | CASSLRQGLAGANVLTF | TGCGCCAGCAGCTTAAGACAGGGGCTGGCTGGGGCCAACGTCCTGACTTTC
. | TRBJ1-5 | . | TRBV10-3 | CAISEQVNGQPQHF | TGTGCCATCAGTGAGCAGGTGAATGGACAGCCCCAGCATTTT
once | TRBJ2-7 | TRBD2 | TRBV5-1 | CASSLGAGESEQYF | TGCGCCAGCAGCTTGGGGGCGGGGGAATCCGAGCAGTACTTC
. | TRBJ1-2 | . | TRBV2 | CASGQTPNYGYTF | TGTGCCAGCGGCCAGACACCTAACTATGGCTACACCTTC
. | TRBJ1-6 | . | TRBV6-4 | CASSANSSPLHF | TGTGCCAGCAGTGCCAATTCATCACCCCTCCACTTT
. | TRBJ1-5 | TRBD1 | TRBV5-6 | CASSSGTGVNQPQHF | TGTGCCAGCAGCTCCGGGACAGGAGTCAATCAGCCCCAGCATTTT
. | TRBJ1-2 | . | TRBV7-2 | CASTYVRFGYTF | TGTGCCAGCACATACGTCCGGTTTGGCTACACCTTC
once | TRBJ1-2 | . | TRBV27 | CASSLLAGRQHYGYTF | TGTGCCAGCAGTTTATTGGCGGGGCGGCAGCACTATGGCTACACCTTC
. | TRBJ2-5 | . | TRBV29-1 | CSVRGHELWTQYF | TGCAGCGTTAGAGGTCACGAGCTGTGGACCCAGTACTTC
. | TRBJ2-1 | TRBD2 | TRBV5-1 | CASSPERAGGTDEQFF | TGCGCCAGCAGCCCCGAAAGAGCGGGAGGTACCGATGAGCAGTTCTTC
. | TRBJ2-2 | . | TRBV6-4 | CASSPERAGELFF | TGTGCCAGCAGTCCTGAAAGAGCCGGGGAGCTGTTTTTT
. | TRBJ1-6 | TRBD1 | TRBV5-8 | CASSSGQGHSPLHF | TGTGCCAGCAGCTCGGGACAGGGCCATTCACCCCTCCACTTT
. | TRBJ2-3 | . | TRBV29-1 | CSVRLEQTWDTQYF | TGCAGCGTTAGGTTGGAACAGACCTGGGATACGCAGTATTTT
. | TRBJ2-6 | TRBD2 | TRBV4-2 | CASSQAAGDSGANVLTF | TGTGCCAGCAGCCAAGCGGCGGGAGACTCTGGGGCCAACGTCCTGACTTTC
. | TRBJ2-1 | . | TRBV5-6 | CASSLGQAYNEQFF | TGTGCCAGCAGCTTGGGACAGGCCTACAATGAGCAGTTCTTC
. | TRBJ1-4 | . | TRBV7-9 | CASSDGTEKLFF | TGTGCCAGCAGCGACGGGACAGAAAAACTGTTTTTT
. | TRBJ2-1 | TRBD2 | TRBV7-8 | CASLAGIYNEQFF | TGTGCCAGCCTAGCGGGGATTTACAATGAGCAGTTCTTC
once | TRBJ2-7 | . | TRBV28 | CASSRTDYLTYEQYF | TGTGCCAGCAGTCGTACAGATTACCTTACCTACGAGCAGTACTTC
. | TRBJ2-7 | . | TRBV19 | CASSNSRSSYEQYF | TGTGCCAGTAGTAACTCGCGGAGCTCCTACGAGCAGTACTTC
. | TRBJ1-5 | TRBD1 | TRBV7-9 | CASSLGDRVSNQPQHF | TGTGCCAGCAGCTTGGGGGACAGGGTTAGCAATCAGCCCCAGCATTTT
few | TRBJ1-2 | . | TRBV6-1 | CASSVLAGEKNYGYTF | TGTGCCAGCAGTGTCCTGGCGGGAGAAAAGAACTATGGCTACACCTTC
. | TRBJ1-6 | . | TRBV6-5 | CASSYSIAGTPLHF | TGTGCCAGCAGTTACTCGATAGCAGGGACACCCCTCCACTTT
. | TRBJ2-2 | . | TRBV7-9 | CASSLRAGNTGELFF | TGTGCCAGCAGCTTAAGGGCGGGGAACACCGGGGAGCTGTTTTTT
. | TRBJ1-4 | . | TRBV7-9 | CASSSNRAMGEKLFF | TGTGCCAGCAGCTCCAACAGGGCAATGGGGGAAAAACTGTTTTTT
. | TRBJ2-2 | . | TRBV28 | CASSLKRGELFF | TGTGCCAGCAGTTTAAAGAGGGGGGAGCTGTTTTTT
once | TRBJ1-5 | . | TRBV5-1 | CASSRAYGDQPQHF | TGCGCCAGCAGCCGTGCCTACGGGGATCAGCCCCAGCATTTT
. | TRBJ2-7 | TRBD2 | TRBV11-2 | CASSLLDEREFHEQYF | TGTGCCAGCAGCTTACTGGATGAGCGGGAGTTCCACGAGCAGTACTTC
. | TRBJ2-1 | TRBD1 | TRBV7-7 | CASSQGVGEQFF | TGTGCCAGCAGCCAGGGGGTGGGTGAGCAGTTCTTC
. | TRBJ2-7 | . | TRBV7-9 | CASSSTVMYEQYF | TGTGCCAGCAGCTCGACAGTTATGTACGAGCAGTACTTC
. | TRBJ1-2 | TRBD1 | TRBV4-1 | CASRPGGGYGYTF | TGCGCCAGCAGACCAGGGGGCGGCTATGGCTACACCTTC
. | TRBJ1-4 | . | TRBV27 | CASSSPGHFNEKLFF | TGTGCCAGCAGTTCGCCGGGACATTTCAATGAAAAACTGTTTTTT
medium-sized | TRBJ2-2 | . | TRBV4-1 | CASSRTVNTGELFF | TGCGCCAGCAGCCGGACAGTAAACACCGGGGAGCTGTTTTTT
once | TRBJ2-2 | . | TRBV28 | CASSLSEANTGELFF | TGTGCCAGCAGTCTTAGCGAGGCCAACACCGGGGAGCTGTTTTTT
. | TRBJ2-1 | . | TRBV7-9 | CASSPSPGSYNEQFF | TGTGCCAGCAGCCCTAGCCCCGGGAGCTACAATGAGCAGTTCTTC
. | TRBJ1-2 | . | TRBV6-5 | CASSYSTWAGYGYTF | TGTGCCAGCAGTTACTCGACTTGGGCGGGCTATGGCTACACCTTC
. | TRBJ2-5 | TRBD1 | TRBV4-1 | CASSHSGGSETQYF | TGCGCCAGCAGCCACTCAGGGGGCAGTGAGACCCAGTACTTC
. | TRBJ2-7 | TRBD2 | TRBV5-4 | CASSLARLAGVPYEQYF | TGTGCCAGCAGCCTTGCTAGGTTAGCGGGAGTCCCCTACGAGCAGTACTTC
. | TRBJ2-7 | TRBD1 | TRBV5-6 | CASSLGRDRDRGQTYEQYF | TGTGCCAGCAGCTTGGGAAGGGACCGGGACAGGGGACAAACCTACGAGCAGTACTTC
. | TRBJ2-1 | TRBD2 | TRBV11-2 | CASSPLAGAGNEQFF | TGTGCCAGCAGCCCTCTAGCGGGAGCTGGCAATGAGCAGTTCTTC